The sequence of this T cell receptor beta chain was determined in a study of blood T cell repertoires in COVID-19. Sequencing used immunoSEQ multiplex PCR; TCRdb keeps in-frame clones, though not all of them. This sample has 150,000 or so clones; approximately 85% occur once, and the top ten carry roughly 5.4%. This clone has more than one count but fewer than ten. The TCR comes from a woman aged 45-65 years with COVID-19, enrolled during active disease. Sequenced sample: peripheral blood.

The CDR3 reads CASSQFEGGMATQYF. DNA of the CDR3: TGTGCCAGCAGCCAGTTCGAGGGGGGGATGGCTACGCAGTATTTT. This chain links TRBV3-1 (or the pseudogene TRBV3-2) with TRBJ2-3; D is possibly TRBD2 (7 bases). V was pared by 3 bases and J by 8 bases, with 18 bases between. This CDR3 has 15 residues. Germline CDR1 and CDR2: LGHDT and YNNKEL (reference sequence).